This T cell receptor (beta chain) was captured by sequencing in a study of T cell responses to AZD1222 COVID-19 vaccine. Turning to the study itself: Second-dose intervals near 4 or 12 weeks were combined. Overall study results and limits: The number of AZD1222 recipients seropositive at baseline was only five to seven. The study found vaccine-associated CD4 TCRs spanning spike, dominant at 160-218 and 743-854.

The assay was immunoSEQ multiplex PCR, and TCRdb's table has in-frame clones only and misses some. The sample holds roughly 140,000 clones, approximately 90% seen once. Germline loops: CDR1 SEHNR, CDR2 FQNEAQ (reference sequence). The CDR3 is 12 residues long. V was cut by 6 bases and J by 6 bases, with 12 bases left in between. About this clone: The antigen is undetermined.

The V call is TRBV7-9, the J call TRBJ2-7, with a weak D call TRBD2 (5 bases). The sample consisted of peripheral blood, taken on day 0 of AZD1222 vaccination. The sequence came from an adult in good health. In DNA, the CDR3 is TGTGCCAGCAGGGGTGCGAGCGGCGAGCAGTACTTC. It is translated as CASRGASGEQYF.